This TCR beta chain came from a study of Graves' ophthalmopathy and Graves' hyperthyroidism. Turning to the study itself: Sampling took place at initial diagnosis, with peripheral blood obtained before any treatment.

Findings and limits, study-wide: In predicting ophthalmopathy progression, the model reached nearly 71% sensitivity and around 72% specificity. Appearing in blood as well were most expanded thyroid clonotypes above 0.001 frequency.

Researchers took RNA transcripts and amplified TCR beta CDR3 regions from them. HTBI primers primed a first-round RT-PCR, and a second-round multiplex PCR followed. TCRdb fed the multiplex PCR reads into MiXCR, producing one record per CDR3 protein. The sample lists about 210,000 distinct CDR3 sequences, around 30% occurring once. V lost 4 bases to trimming and J lost 11 bases, with 23 bases between them. The CDR3 has 15 amino acids. Germline CDR1 and CDR2: MNHEY and SMNVEV (reference sequence). This clonotype was recorded many times. Its cognate antigen is unknown. The authors isolated PBMCs from around 9.8 ml of fresh peripheral blood.

Sample: peripheral blood. The chain links TRBV27 to TRBJ1-2; D gene ambiguous. This clonotype originated in a man aged 50 or older with Graves' ophthalmopathy. The CDR3 is CASSSSLSPAGRYTF. The CDR3 nucleotides read TGTGCCAGCAGTTCGAGCCTTTCGCCGGCCGGGAGGTACACCTTC.